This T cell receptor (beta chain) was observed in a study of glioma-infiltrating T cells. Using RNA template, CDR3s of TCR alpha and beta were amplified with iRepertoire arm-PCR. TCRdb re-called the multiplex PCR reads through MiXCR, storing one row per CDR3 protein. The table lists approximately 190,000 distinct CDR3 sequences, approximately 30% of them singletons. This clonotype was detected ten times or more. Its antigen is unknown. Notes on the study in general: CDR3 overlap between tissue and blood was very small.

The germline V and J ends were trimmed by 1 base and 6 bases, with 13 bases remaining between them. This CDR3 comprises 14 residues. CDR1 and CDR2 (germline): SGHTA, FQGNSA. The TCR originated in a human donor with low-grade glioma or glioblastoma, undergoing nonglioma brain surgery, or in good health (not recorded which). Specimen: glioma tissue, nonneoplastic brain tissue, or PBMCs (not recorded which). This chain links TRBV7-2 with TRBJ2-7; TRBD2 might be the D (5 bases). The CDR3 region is CASSLVLADREQYF. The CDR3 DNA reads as TGTGCCAGCAGCTTAGTCCTAGCCGATCGCGAGCAGTACTTC.